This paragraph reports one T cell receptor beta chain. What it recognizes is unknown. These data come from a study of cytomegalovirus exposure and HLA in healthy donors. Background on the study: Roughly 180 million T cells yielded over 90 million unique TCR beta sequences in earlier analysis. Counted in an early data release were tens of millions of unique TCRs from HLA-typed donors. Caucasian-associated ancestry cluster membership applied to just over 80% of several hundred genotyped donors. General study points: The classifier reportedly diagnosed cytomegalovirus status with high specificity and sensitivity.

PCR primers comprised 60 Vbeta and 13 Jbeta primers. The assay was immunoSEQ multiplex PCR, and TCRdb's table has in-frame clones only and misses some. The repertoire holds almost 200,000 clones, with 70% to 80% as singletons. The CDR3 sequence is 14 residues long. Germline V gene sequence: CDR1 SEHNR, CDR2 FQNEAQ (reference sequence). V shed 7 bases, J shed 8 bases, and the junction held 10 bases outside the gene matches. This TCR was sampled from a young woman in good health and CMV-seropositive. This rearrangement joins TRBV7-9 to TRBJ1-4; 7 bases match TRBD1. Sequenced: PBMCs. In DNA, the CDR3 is TGTGCCAGCACCCCGGAGGCAGGGGGAGAAAAACTGTTTTTT. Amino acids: CASTPEAGGEKLFF. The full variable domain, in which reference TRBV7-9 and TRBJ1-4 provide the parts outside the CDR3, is DTGVSQNPRHKITKRGQNVTFRCDPISEHNRLYWYRQTLGQGPEFLTYFQNEAQLEKSRLLSDRFSAERPKGSFSTLEIQRTEQGDSAMYLCASTPEAGGEKLFFGSGTQLSVL.